This TCR beta chain appears in the sequencing data of a study of long-term antiretroviral therapy in people with HIV. As for the study in general: In the earliest collections, sampling predates the 2015 immediate-ART recommendation by about a decade. Study-level points and caveats: Repertoire composition at all time points was dominated by clones that had expanded before ART. Diversity increased after ART yet remained lower than in transplant donor controls.

Version v3.0 of the immunoSEQ assay was performed at survey level. Clones were sequenced by immunoSEQ multiplex PCR, and TCRdb holds only the in-frame ones, with some missing. The sample has roughly 35,000 clones; approximately 95% are singletons. As to this clone: Its antigen is unknown.

The CDR3 covers 12 residues. V lost 2 bases to trimming and J lost 1 base, with 3 bases between them. Germline CDR1 and CDR2: MNHNS and SASEGT. The sequence derives from a woman between 45 and 60 years old with HIV. The specimen was unsorted PBMCs, collected 5.1 years after starting antiretroviral therapy. The chain is built from TRBV6-1 and TRBJ2-7, with D unresolved. The DNA of the CDR3 is TGTGCCAGCAGTGAAAAATCCTACGAGCAGTACTTC. This codes for CASSEKSYEQYF.